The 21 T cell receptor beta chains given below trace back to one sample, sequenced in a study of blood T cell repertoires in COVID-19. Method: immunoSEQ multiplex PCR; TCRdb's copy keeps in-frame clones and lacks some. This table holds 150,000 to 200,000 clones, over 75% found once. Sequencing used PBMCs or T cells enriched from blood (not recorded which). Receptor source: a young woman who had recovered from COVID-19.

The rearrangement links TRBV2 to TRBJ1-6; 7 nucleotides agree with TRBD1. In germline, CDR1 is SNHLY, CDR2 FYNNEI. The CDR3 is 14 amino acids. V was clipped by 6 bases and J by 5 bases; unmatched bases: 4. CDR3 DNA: TGTGCCAGCAGGGGGCAGGGGGATAATTCACCCCTCCACTTT. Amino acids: CASRGQGDNSPLHF.

CDR3 in amino acids: CAISEPGGQVYQETQYF. The CDR3 DNA is TGTGCCATCAGTGAGCCGGGGGGACAGGTCTACCAAGAGACCCAGTACTTC. The V call is TRBV10-3, the J call TRBJ2-5; tentative D call: TRBD1 (8 bases). Germline CDR1 reads ENHRY; CDR2 reads SYGVKD. Trimming took off 2 bases at V and 0 bases at J, with 16 bases between the two ends. The CDR3 contains 17 residues.

The CDR3: CASSTVNTGELFF. In nucleotides, the CDR3 is TGTGCCAGCAGTACAGTGAACACCGGGGAGCTGTTTTTT. The chain uses TRBV27 and TRBJ2-2; the D is unclear. Germline CDR1 and CDR2: MNHEY and SMNVEV (reference sequence). Trimming left V 5 bases short and J 1 base short, with 5 bases between. This CDR3 has 13 residues.

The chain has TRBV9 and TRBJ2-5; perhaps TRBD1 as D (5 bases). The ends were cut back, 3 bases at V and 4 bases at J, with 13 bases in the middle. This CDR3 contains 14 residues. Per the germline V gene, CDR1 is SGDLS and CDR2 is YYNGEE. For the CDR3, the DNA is TGTGCCAGCAGCGAAAGGGGCGTACGAGAGACCCAGTACTTC. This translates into CASSERGVRETQYF.

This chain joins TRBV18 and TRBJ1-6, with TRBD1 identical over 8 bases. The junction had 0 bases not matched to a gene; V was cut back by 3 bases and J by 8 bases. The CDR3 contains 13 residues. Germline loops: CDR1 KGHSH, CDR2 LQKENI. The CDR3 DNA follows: TGTGCCAGCTCACCGGACAGGGATTCACCCCTCCACTTT. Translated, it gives CASSPDRDSPLHF.

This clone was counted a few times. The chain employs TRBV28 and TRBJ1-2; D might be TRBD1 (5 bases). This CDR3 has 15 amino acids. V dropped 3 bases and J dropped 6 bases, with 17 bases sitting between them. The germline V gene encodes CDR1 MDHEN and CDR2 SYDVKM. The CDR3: CASSLLPGGGNGYTF. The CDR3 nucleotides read TGTGCCAGCAGTTTGCTCCCCGGGGGGGGTAATGGCTACACCTTC.

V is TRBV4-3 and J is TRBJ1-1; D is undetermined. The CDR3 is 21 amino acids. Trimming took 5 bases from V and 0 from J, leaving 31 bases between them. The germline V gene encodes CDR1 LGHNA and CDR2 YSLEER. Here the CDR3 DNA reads TGCGCCAGCAGCACCTACGCTCCTACGGGATCACTCCTTGATGTGAACACTGAAGCTTTCTTT. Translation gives CASSTYAPTGSLLDVNTEAFF.

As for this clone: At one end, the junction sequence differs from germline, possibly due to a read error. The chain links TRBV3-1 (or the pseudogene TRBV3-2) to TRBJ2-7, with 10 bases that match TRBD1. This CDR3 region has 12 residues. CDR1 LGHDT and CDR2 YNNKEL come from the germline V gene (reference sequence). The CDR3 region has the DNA TGTGCCAGCAGCCAAGATAGACAGGGGGCTTTCTTC. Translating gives CASSQDRQGAFF.

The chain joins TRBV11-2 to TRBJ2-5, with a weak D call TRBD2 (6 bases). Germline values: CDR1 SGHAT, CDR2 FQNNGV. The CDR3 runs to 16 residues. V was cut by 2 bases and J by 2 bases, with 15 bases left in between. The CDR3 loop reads CASSLTIPGGQETQYF. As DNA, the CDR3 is TGTGCCAGCAGCTTAACGATCCCCGGGGGACAAGAGACCCAGTACTTC.

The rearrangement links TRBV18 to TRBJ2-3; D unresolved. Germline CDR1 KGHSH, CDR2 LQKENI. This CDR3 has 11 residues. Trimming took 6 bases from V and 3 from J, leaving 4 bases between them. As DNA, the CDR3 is TGTGCCAGCTCCAGGACAGATACGCAGTATTTT. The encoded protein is CASSRTDTQYF.

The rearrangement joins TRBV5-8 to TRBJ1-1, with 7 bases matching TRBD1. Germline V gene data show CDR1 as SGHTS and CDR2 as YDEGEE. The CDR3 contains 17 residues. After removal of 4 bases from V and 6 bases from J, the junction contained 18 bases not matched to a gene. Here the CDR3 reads CASSLMTGLVSIAEAFF. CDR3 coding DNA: TGTGCCAGCAGCCTGATGACAGGGCTGGTGTCGATAGCTGAAGCTTTCTTT.

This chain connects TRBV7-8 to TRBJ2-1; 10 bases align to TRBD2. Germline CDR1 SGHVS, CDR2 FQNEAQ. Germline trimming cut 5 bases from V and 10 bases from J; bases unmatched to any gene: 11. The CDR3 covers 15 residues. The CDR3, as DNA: TGTGCCAGCAGCGTCCTAGCGGGAGCTGTTCGGGAGCAGTTCTTC. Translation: CASSVLAGAVREQFF.

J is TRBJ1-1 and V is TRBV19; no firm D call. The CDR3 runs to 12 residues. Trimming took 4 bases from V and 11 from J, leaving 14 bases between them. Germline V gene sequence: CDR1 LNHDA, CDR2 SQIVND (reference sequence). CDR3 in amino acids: CASSTPGSGAFF. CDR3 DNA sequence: TGTGCCAGTAGTACCCCGGGGAGTGGGGCTTTCTTT.

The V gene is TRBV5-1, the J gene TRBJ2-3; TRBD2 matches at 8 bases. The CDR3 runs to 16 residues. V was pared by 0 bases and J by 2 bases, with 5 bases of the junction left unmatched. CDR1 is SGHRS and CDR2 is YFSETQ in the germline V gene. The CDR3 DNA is TGCGCCAGCAGCTTGGACGCGGGAGGATTCACAGATACGCAGTATTTT. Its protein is CASSLDAGGFTDTQYF.

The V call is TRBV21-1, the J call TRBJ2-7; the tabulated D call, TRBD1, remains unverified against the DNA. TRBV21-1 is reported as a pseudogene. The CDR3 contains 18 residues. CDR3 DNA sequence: TGTGCCAGCAGCAAAGTTGGGTGGTTCGGCAGGCTCTTCTACGAGCAGTACTTC. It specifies CASSKVGWFGRLFYEQYF.

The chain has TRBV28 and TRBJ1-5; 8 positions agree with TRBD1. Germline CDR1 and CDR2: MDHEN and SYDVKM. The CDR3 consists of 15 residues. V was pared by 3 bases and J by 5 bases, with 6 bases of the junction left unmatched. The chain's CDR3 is CASSLGQVPYQPQHF. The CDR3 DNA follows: TGTGCCAGCAGTTTGGGACAGGTCCCGTATCAGCCCCAGCATTTT.

CDR3 protein: CARGSSYNEQFF. CDR3 sequence (DNA): TGTGCCCGGGGGAGCTCCTACAATGAGCAGTTCTTC. This sequence joins TRBV30 and TRBJ2-1; D might be TRBD2 (6 bases). V was cut by 8 bases and J by 0 bases, with 8 bases left in between. The CDR3 covers 12 residues. Per germline, CDR1 GTSNPN and CDR2 SVGIG (reference sequence).

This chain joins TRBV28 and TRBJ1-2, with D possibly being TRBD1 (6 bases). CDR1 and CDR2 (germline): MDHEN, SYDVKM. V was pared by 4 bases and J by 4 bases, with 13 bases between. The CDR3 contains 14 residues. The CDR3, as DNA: TGTGCCAGCAGTTCGGACAGAATTATCTATGGCTACACCTTC. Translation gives CASSSDRIIYGYTF.

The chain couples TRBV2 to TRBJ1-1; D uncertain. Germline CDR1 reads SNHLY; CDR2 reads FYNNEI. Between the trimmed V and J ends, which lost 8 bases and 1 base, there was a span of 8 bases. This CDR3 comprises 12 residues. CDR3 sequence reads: CASHTENTEAFF. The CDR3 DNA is TGTGCCAGCCACACAGAGAACACTGAAGCTTTCTTT.

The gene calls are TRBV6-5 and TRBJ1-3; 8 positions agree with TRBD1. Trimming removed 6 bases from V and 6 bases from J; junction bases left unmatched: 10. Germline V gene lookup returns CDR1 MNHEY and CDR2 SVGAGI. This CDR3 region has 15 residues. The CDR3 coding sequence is TGTGCCAGCAGACCGACGGACAGGGCAGAAAACACCATATATTTT. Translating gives CASRPTDRAENTIYF.

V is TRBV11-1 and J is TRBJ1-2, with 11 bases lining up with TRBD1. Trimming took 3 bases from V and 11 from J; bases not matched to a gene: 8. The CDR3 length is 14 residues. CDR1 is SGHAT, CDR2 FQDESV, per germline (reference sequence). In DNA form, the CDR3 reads TGTGCCAGCAGCTTGGGACAGGGGGGCGCCCGATACACCTTC. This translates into CASSLGQGGARYTF.